This T cell receptor (beta chain) was retrieved from a study of blood T cell repertoires in COVID-19. Turning to the study itself: Spain, Italy and the United States supplied samples that represented acute and convalescent COVID-19.

Assay used: immunoSEQ multiplex PCR; TCRdb lists only in-frame clones, some missing. This table holds nearly 350,000 clones, over 70% found once. This CDR3 contains 16 residues. V shed 0 bases and J shed 4 bases, with 17 bases lying between them. Per germline, CDR1 SGHRS and CDR2 YFSETQ. The sample comprised peripheral blood. The chain has TRBV5-1 and TRBJ2-7, with D possibly TRBD1 on 7 matching bases. This receptor was identified in a woman in her 50s with COVID-19, enrolled during active disease. For the CDR3, the DNA is TGCGCCAGCAGCTTGGGACAGGGAGGAGGCGGATACGAGCAGTACTTC. Its translation: CASSLGQGGGGYEQYF. The entire variable domain, with the rest obtained from reference TRBV5-1 and TRBJ2-7, is as follows: KAGVTQTPRYLIKTRGQQVTLSCSPISGHRSVSWYQQTPGQGLQFLFEYFSETQRNKGNFPGRFSGRQFSNSRSEMNVSTLELGDSALYLCASSLGQGGGGYEQYFGPGTRLTVT.